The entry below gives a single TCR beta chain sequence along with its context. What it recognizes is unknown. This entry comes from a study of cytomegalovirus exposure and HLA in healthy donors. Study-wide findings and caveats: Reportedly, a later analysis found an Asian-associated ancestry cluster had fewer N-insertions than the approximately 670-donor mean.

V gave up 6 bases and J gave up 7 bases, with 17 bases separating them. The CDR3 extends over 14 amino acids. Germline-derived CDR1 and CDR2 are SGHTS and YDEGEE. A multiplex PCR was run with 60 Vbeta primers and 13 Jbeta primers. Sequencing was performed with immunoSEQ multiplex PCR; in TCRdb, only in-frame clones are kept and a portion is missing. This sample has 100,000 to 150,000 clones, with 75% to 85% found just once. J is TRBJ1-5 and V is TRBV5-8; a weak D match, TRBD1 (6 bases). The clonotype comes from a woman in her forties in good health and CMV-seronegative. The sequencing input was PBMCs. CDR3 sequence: CASKNRASGQPQHF. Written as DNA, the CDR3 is TGTGCCAGCAAGAACAGGGCTTCCGGGCAGCCCCAGCATTTT.